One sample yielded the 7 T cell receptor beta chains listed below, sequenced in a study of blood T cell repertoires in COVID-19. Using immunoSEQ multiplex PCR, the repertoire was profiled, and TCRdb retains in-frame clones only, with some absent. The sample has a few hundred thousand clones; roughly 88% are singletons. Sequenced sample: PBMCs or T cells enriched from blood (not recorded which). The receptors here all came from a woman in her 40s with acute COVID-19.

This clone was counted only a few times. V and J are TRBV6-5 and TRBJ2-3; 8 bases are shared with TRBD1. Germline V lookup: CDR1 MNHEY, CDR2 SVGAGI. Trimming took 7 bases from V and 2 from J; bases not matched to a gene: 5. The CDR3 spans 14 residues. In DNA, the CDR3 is TGTGCCAGCACGGGACAGGACCACACAGATACGCAGTATTTT. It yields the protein CASTGQDHTDTQYF.

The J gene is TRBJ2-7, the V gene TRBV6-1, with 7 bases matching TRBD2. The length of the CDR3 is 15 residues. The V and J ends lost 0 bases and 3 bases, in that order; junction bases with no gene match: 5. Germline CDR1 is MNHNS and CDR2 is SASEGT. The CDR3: CASSEAAGRIYEQYV. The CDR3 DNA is TGTGCCAGCAGTGAAGCAGCGGGACGGATCTACGAGCAGTACGTC.

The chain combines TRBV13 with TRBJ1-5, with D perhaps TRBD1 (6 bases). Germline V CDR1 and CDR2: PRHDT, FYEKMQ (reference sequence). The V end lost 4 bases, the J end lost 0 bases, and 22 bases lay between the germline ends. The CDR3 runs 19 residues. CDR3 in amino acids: CASSSRGAPWAGSNQPQHF. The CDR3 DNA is TGTGCCAGCAGCTCCCGGGGGGCCCCCTGGGCGGGTAGCAATCAGCCCCAGCATTTT.

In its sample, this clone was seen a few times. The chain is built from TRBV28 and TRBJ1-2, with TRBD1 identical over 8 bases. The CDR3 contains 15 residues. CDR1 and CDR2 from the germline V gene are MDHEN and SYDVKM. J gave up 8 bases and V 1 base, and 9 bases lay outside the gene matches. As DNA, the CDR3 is TGTGCCAGCAGTTTATCCCGACAGGGGACGAGAGGCTACACCTTC. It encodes CASSLSRQGTRGYTF.

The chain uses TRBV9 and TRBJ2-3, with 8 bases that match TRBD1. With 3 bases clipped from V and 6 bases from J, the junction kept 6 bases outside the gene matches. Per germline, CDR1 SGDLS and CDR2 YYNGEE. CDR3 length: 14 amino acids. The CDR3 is CASSEETGVDTQYF. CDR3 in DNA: TGTGCCAGCAGCGAAGAGACAGGGGTGGATACGCAGTATTTT.

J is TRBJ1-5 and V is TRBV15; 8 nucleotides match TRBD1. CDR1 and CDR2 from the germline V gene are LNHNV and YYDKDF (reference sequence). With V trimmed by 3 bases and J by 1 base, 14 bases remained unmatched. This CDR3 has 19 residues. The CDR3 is CATSRPGQGGLGSNQPQHF. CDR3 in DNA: TGTGCCACCAGCAGGCCCGGACAGGGAGGTTTGGGGAGCAATCAGCCCCAGCATTTT.

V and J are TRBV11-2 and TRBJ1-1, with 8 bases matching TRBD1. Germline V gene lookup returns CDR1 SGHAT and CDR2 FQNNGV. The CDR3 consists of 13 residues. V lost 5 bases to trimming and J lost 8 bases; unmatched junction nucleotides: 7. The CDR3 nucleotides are TGTGCCAGCAGCGAGGACAGGGTGATGGAAGCTTTCTTT. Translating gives CASSEDRVMEAFF.